Listed here are 18 T cell receptor beta chains from one sample, sequenced in a study of blood T cell repertoires in COVID-19. Sequencing used immunoSEQ multiplex PCR; TCRdb keeps in-frame clones, though not all of them. This sample has about 63,000 clones, with about 82% found just once. Sequenced input: PBMCs or T cells enriched from blood (not recorded which). Receptors originate from a woman aged 40 to 55 with acute COVID-19.

The CDR3 region is CATSRDPAGGRDTQYF. The CDR3, as DNA: TGTGCCACCAGCAGAGATCCTGCGGGGGGAAGAGATACGCAGTATTTT. The chain carries TRBV15 and TRBJ2-3; TRBD2 aligns across 8 bases. This CDR3 has 16 residues. Germline CDR1 and CDR2: LNHNV and YYDKDF (reference sequence). V was clipped by 0 bases and J by 5 bases; unmatched bases: 7. The whole variable domain, filled in from reference TRBV15 and TRBJ2-3, reads DAMVIQNPRYQVTQFGKPVTLSCSQTLNHNVMYWYQQKSSQAPKLLFHYYDKDFNNEADTPDNFQSRRPNTSFCFLDIRSPGLGDTAMYLCATSRDPAGGRDTQYFGPGTRLTVL.

The rearrangement joins TRBV18 to TRBJ1-5; D ambiguous. V dropped 3 bases and J dropped 0 bases, with 12 bases sitting between them. The CDR3 has 16 amino acids. The germline gives CDR1 KGHSH, CDR2 LQKENI. The DNA of the CDR3 is TGTGCCAGCTCACCCCAGGCCCCGGCTAGCAATCAGCCCCAGCATTTT. Translation: CASSPQAPASNQPQHF.

The CDR3 DNA reads as TGCAGTGCTAGTCCCCTCTCCGGCACAGATACGCAGTATTTT. Translating gives CSASPLSGTDTQYF. The V call is TRBV20-1, the J call TRBJ2-3; D remains ambiguous. The V end was cut by 3 bases, the J end by 1 base, with 11 bases between. This CDR3 spans 14 amino acids. CDR1 and CDR2 (germline): DFQATT, SNEGSKA (reference sequence).

The chain combines TRBV19 with TRBJ2-3, with D maybe TRBD2 (5 bases). The CDR3 extends over 14 amino acids. Germline-derived CDR1 and CDR2 are LNHDA and SQIVND (reference sequence). Trimming left V 9 bases short and J 2 bases short, with 15 bases between. The CDR3 is CARPLVRATDTQYF. CDR3 coding DNA: TGTGCCAGACCACTAGTAAGGGCCACAGATACGCAGTATTTT.

The chain links TRBV19 to TRBJ1-4; 8 bases fit TRBD1. Losses at the gene ends were 3 bases for V and 2 bases for J; bases not matched to a gene: 5. The CDR3 runs to 16 residues. From germline, CDR1 is LNHDA and CDR2 SQIVND (reference sequence). CDR3 protein: CASSITGGRTNEKLFF. As DNA, the CDR3 is TGTGCCAGTAGTATCACAGGGGGTAGGACTAATGAAAAACTGTTTTTT.

In its sample, this clone was seen once. The chain has TRBV18 and TRBJ1-1; perhaps TRBD1 as D (5 bases). Germline V gene sequence: CDR1 KGHSH, CDR2 LQKENI. The CDR3 covers 14 residues. V was shortened by 3 bases and J by 3 bases, with 11 bases between the two germline ends. This chain's CDR3 is CASSPPQGHTEAFF. The CDR3 DNA sequence: TGTGCCAGCTCACCGCCGCAGGGTCACACTGAAGCTTTCTTT.

The V call is TRBV19, the J call TRBJ1-2, with 9 bases lining up with TRBD1. Per the germline V gene, CDR1 is LNHDA and CDR2 is SQIVND (reference sequence). This CDR3 comprises 18 residues. The junction had 14 bases not matched to a gene; V was cut back by 5 bases and J by 1 base. DNA for the CDR3: TGTGCCAGTAGTTCCACGACCGCACAGGGGGCGCTTAACTATGGCTACACCTTC. As protein: CASSSTTAQGALNYGYTF.

This clone was seen only a few times. This chain connects TRBV18 to TRBJ1-2, with a tentative D call TRBD1 (6 bases). Germline V gene sequence: CDR1 KGHSH, CDR2 LQKENI. The CDR3 loop spans 20 amino acids. With 3 bases removed from V and 3 bases from J, the gap between germline ends came to 29 bases. The DNA for the CDR3 is TGTGCCAGCTCACCGACTGGTCCCGGTTTGGTAACAGGGCCGGACTATGGCTACACCTTC. Translating it yields CASSPTGPGLVTGPDYGYTF.

The CDR3 DNA reads TGTGCCAGCAGTGAAGGGGGGGCAGCGGGGAATGAGCAGTTCTTC. As protein: CASSEGGAAGNEQFF. V is TRBV2 and J is TRBJ2-1; possibly TRBD2 for D (7 bases). Germline CDR1 SNHLY, CDR2 FYNNEI. Trimming shortened V by 1 base and J by 7 bases, and 14 bases separated the two germline ends. The CDR3 is 15 amino acids.

This clone turned up a few times. The DNA for the CDR3 is TGTGCCAGCTCACCATCGTCTAGCGGGGTGTCAGAGACCCAGTACTTC. This gives the protein CASSPSSSGVSETQYF. The V gene is TRBV18, the J gene TRBJ2-5, with TRBD2 matching 9 bases. This CDR3 has 16 residues. Germline CDR1 reads KGHSH; CDR2 reads LQKENI. The V gene end was trimmed by 2 bases and the J gene end by 4 bases; junction bases not matched to a gene: 8.

The CDR3 sequence is CASSIAGQPNYGYTF. The CDR3 nucleotides are TGTGCCAGTAGTATAGCTGGGCAGCCCAACTATGGCTACACCTTC. V and J are TRBV19 and TRBJ1-2; D ambiguous. The CDR3 totals 15 residues. Germline V CDR1 and CDR2: LNHDA, SQIVND (reference sequence). The V and J ends lost 1 base and 2 bases respectively, with 11 bases between them.

The V call is TRBV7-6, the J call TRBJ2-3; possibly TRBD1 for D (6 bases). Germline V lookup: CDR1 SGHVS, CDR2 FNYEAQ. V was pared by 6 bases and J by 1 base, with 14 bases between. The CDR3 is 15 amino acids. The CDR3 coding sequence is TGTGCCAGCAGTACCGGGACATCCCGCACAGATACGCAGTATTTT. Its translation: CASSTGTSRTDTQYF.

CDR3 loop: CASSFGSGTGNEQFF. Here the CDR3 DNA reads TGTGCCAGCAGCTTCGGGTCAGGAACGGGGAATGAGCAGTTCTTC. V usage is TRBV7-3 and J usage is TRBJ2-1; maybe TRBD2 (5 bases). This CDR3 spans 15 amino acids. CDR1 and CDR2 (germline): SGHTA, FQGTGA. The V end lost 3 bases, the J end lost 7 bases, and 16 bases lay between the germline ends.

The chain is built from TRBV28 and TRBJ2-1, with 8 positions matching TRBD2. Looked up from germline, CDR1 is MDHEN and CDR2 is SYDVKM. Trimming at V came to 11 bases and at J to 5 bases, leaving 14 bases not matched to a gene. The CDR3 loop spans 15 amino acids. CDR3 sequence (DNA): TGTGCCTCTGACTCGATCGCACTAGCGGACAATGAGCAGTTCTTC. This encodes CASDSIALADNEQFF.

This chain links TRBV3-1 (or the pseudogene TRBV3-2) with TRBJ1-2; the D is unclear. The CDR3 is made up of 14 amino acids. Trimming left V 0 bases short and J 4 bases short, with 9 bases between. Per the germline V gene, CDR1 is LGHDT and CDR2 is YNNKEL (reference sequence). The CDR3 here is CASSQDTVAYGYTF. The DNA for the CDR3 is TGTGCCAGCAGCCAAGATACGGTTGCCTATGGCTACACCTTC.

The rearrangement joins TRBV29-1 to TRBJ1-2; tentatively, D is TRBD1 (6 bases). The CDR3 runs 14 residues. The V end was cut by 2 bases, the J end by 1 base, with 11 bases between. Germline lookup yields CDR1 SQVTM and CDR2 ANQGSEA. DNA for the CDR3: TGCAGCGTTGAAAGTCAGGGGAATAACTATGGCTACACCTTC. This codes for CSVESQGNNYGYTF.

The genes are TRBV19 and TRBJ1-6; 7 nucleotides match TRBD1. The V gene's germline CDR1 is LNHDA and CDR2 SQIVND (reference sequence). The CDR3 is 12 residues long. The junction had 2 bases not matched to a gene; V was cut back by 8 bases and J by 7 bases. The CDR3 nucleotides read TGTGCCAGTGGGACAGAGAATTCACCCCTCCACTTT. It encodes CASGTENSPLHF.

The rearrangement joins TRBV6-5 to TRBJ1-2, with unresolved D. Germline CDR1 and CDR2: MNHEY and SVGAGI. V lost 7 bases and J 2 bases, leaving 11 bases between the germline ends. The CDR3 has 13 residues. The CDR3 protein is CASITDTNYGYTF. CDR3 DNA sequence: TGTGCCAGCATTACCGACACGAACTATGGCTACACCTTC.